This is a list of T cell receptor beta chains from one sample in a study of graft-versus-host responses after intestinal transplantation. Sequencing used immunoSEQ multiplex PCR; TCRdb keeps in-frame clones, though not all of them. The table records tens of thousands of clones, almost 95% of them present only once. The antigens for these receptors are not known. The sequences come from unstimulated CD4+ T cells sorted from spleen or lymph node cells, collected before transplant. The receptors originated from a human donor who was the organ donor for an intestinal transplant. The conserved cysteine and the conserved F or W are not part of the CDR3 here. Not all rows give a size; the values are once, few, many and, for expanded clones, a class.

clone_size: -
j_call: TRBJ2-7
v_call: TRBV6-5
cdr3_aa: ASRPGDSTYEQY

clone_size: -
j_call: TRBJ2-6
v_call: TRBV18
cdr3_aa: ASSPTGVNSGANVLT

clone_size: -
j_call: TRBJ2-7
v_call: TRBV4-3
cdr3_aa: ASSQDPRGHEQY

clone_size: -
j_call: TRBJ2-5
v_call: TRBV6-6
cdr3_aa: ASSYRVWETQY

clone_size: -
j_call: TRBJ2-1
v_call: TRBV7-9
cdr3_aa: ASSRPAPGSGGNEQF

clone_size: -
j_call: TRBJ2-5
v_call: TRBV7-3
cdr3_aa: ASSLTGLEETQY

clone_size: -
j_call: TRBJ2-2
v_call: TRBV5-1
cdr3_aa: ASREGAGELF

clone_size: -
j_call: TRBJ1-1
v_call: TRBV7-9
cdr3_aa: ASSLPGSMNTEAF

clone_size: -
j_call: TRBJ2-1
v_call: TRBV10-3
cdr3_aa: AISGAPPVGPYNEQF

clone_size: once
j_call: TRBJ1-4
v_call: TRBV15
cdr3_aa: ATSRASGTGRFERL

clone_size: -
j_call: TRBJ2-3
v_call: TRBV7-8
cdr3_aa: ASSLLAGGPIRSDTQY

clone_size: -
j_call: TRBJ2-3
v_call: TRBV7-8
cdr3_aa: ASSLGGTDTQY

clone_size: -
j_call: TRBJ2-3
v_call: TRBV13
cdr3_aa: ASSLTRSDTQY

clone_size: -
j_call: TRBJ2-5
v_call: TRBV7-2
cdr3_aa: ASSSFPGLQETQY

clone_size: once
j_call: TRBJ1-6
v_call: TRBV27
cdr3_aa: ASSLSGQGARRALH

clone_size: once
j_call: TRBJ1-2
v_call: TRBV23-1
cdr3_aa: ASSQSGPPIGYT

clone_size: -
j_call: TRBJ2-7
v_call: TRBV5-4
cdr3_aa: ASRSGVGAYEQY

clone_size: -
j_call: TRBJ1-5
v_call: TRBV27
cdr3_aa: ASGPGVKSNQPQH

clone_size: once
j_call: TRBJ1-4
v_call: TRBV2
cdr3_aa: ASRDRVANEKLF

clone_size: -
j_call: TRBJ2-7
v_call: TRBV7-2
cdr3_aa: ASGTGRGRYEQY

clone_size: -
j_call: TRBJ2-7
v_call: TRBV2
cdr3_aa: ASSAVEGSSYEQY

clone_size: -
j_call: TRBJ2-3
v_call: TRBV29-1
cdr3_aa: SVEKLADGDTQY

clone_size: -
j_call: TRBJ1-6
v_call: TRBV4-1
cdr3_aa: ASSQENWGRNSPLH

clone_size: -
j_call: TRBJ2-5
v_call: TRBV4-2
cdr3_aa: ASSQEGIETQY

clone_size: -
j_call: TRBJ2-7
v_call: TRBV7-6
cdr3_aa: ASSLAYGRYEQY

clone_size: -
j_call: TRBJ1-5
v_call: TRBV7-2
cdr3_aa: ASSRWGDQPQH

clone_size: -
j_call: TRBJ1-3
v_call: TRBV6-6
cdr3_aa: ASSKRQPNTIY

clone_size: -
j_call: TRBJ2-7
v_call: TRBV12-5
cdr3_aa: ASGLGHSYEQY

clone_size: few
j_call: TRBJ2-1
v_call: TRBV5-1
cdr3_aa: ASSLATGGAGDNEQF